The present entry profiles one TCR beta chain with its context. Its target is not known. A much larger clone differs by one base, so this may be a read error. The CDR3 sequence is 15 residues long. CDR1 and CDR2 (germline): SGHTA, FQGNSA. These data are taken from a study of T cell repertoires in cytomegalovirus infection. Notes on the study in general: There were HLA-C-restricted CMV-specific TCR beta clonotypes dominating the ex vivo response.

TCRdb reprocessed the reads with MiXCR, giving one entry per CDR3 protein. The sample lists 600,000 to 800,000 distinct CDR3 sequences, 20% to 25% occurring once. The V call is TRBV7-2, the J call TRBJ1-5; possibly TRBD1 for D (5 bases). Sample: CD8+ T cells from PBMCs. The source of this sequence is a human donor in good health (CMV status not recorded). Some clones in this sample may be carry-over from other donors' samples. In DNA form, the CDR3 reads TGTGCCAGCAGCTTAGCAGGGCAGGGCAATCAGCCCCGGCATTTT. Translated, it gives CASSLAGQGNQPRHF. Variable domain in full (rest from reference TRBV7-2 and TRBJ1-5): GAGVSQSPSNKVTEKGKDVELRCDPISGHTALYWYRQSLGQGLEFLIYFQGNSAPDKSGLPSDRFSAERTGGSVSTLTIQRTQQEDSAVYLCASSLAGQGNQPRHFGDGTRLSIL.